One sample yielded the 24 T cell receptor beta chains listed below, sequenced in a study of T cell responses to AZD1222 COVID-19 vaccine. Measured with immunoSEQ multiplex PCR; TCRdb has only the in-frame clones, and not every one. Among approximately 200,000 clones listed, about 90% were seen once. The sample consisted of peripheral blood, taken on day 0 of AZD1222 vaccination. The source is an adult in good health.

Points on this clone: Other DNA sequences of this sample code for an identical CDR3. V usage is TRBV19 and J usage is TRBJ1-1, with no clear D. The CDR3 totals 13 residues. The germline gives CDR1 LNHDA, CDR2 SQIVND (reference sequence). V lost 3 bases and J 1 base, leaving 6 bases between the germline ends. CDR3 protein: CASSMGGNTEAFF. In nucleotides, the CDR3 is TGTGCCAGTAGTATGGGTGGGAACACTGAAGCTTTCTTT.

The V call is TRBV19, the J call TRBJ2-7, with TRBD2 as a possible D gene (6 bases). CDR1 is LNHDA and CDR2 is SQIVND in the germline V gene (reference sequence). The CDR3 totals 14 residues. V was trimmed by 7 bases and J by 6 bases, leaving 19 bases between them. CDR3 loop: CASTRDGGNGEQYF. The CDR3 region has the DNA TGTGCCAGTACGCGGGACGGGGGTAACGGCGAGCAGTACTTC.

This sequence joins TRBV15 and TRBJ1-2; TRBD1 matches at 7 bases. The CDR3 sequence is 15 residues long. Germline lookup yields CDR1 LNHNV and CDR2 YYDKDF (reference sequence). J gave up 4 bases and V 4 bases, and 9 bases lay outside the gene matches. The CDR3 reads CATSTDTGAVYGYTF. For the CDR3, the DNA is TGTGCCACCAGCACTGACACAGGGGCTGTCTATGGCTACACCTTC.

This clone was counted many times. The CDR3 here is CASSSRTDPYGYTF. CDR3 nucleotides: TGTGCCAGCAGTTCCAGGACCGACCCTTATGGCTACACCTTC. The chain recombines TRBV7-9 with TRBJ1-2; unclear D gene. Trimming took 6 bases from V and 5 from J, leaving 16 bases between them. Germline-derived CDR1 and CDR2 are SEHNR and FQNEAQ (reference sequence). There are 14 residues in the CDR3.

The chain joins TRBV28 to TRBJ1-1; 11 bases align to TRBD1. The CDR3 is made up of 16 amino acids. CDR1 and CDR2 (germline): MDHEN, SYDVKM. J gave up 10 bases and V 6 bases, and 16 bases lay outside the gene matches. The CDR3 coding sequence is TGTGCCAGCAGCCCCGCGGAAGGACAGGGGGCGCTGGGAGCTTTCTTT. The encoded protein is CASSPAEGQGALGAFF.

In its sample, this clone was seen once. The V gene is TRBV10-2, the J gene TRBJ2-7; the D gene could be TRBD1 or TRBD2 (5 bases each). The length of the CDR3 is 12 residues. Germline V lookup: CDR1 WSHSY, CDR2 SAAADI. The V end lost 7 bases, the J end lost 3 bases, and 10 bases lay between the germline ends. The CDR3: CASIAGGYEQYF. DNA of the CDR3: TGCGCCAGCATCGCTGGGGGCTACGAGCAGTACTTC.

This clone appeared a single time. The V gene is TRBV6-5, the J gene TRBJ2-6, with no clear D. V shed 6 bases and J shed 0 bases, with 9 bases lying between them. CDR1 is MNHEY, CDR2 SVGAGI, per germline. CDR3 length: 15 amino acids. The CDR3 reads CASSSSVSGANVLTF. The CDR3 nucleotides are TGTGCCAGCAGCTCGAGTGTCTCTGGGGCCAACGTCCTGACTTTC.

The chain couples TRBV5-6 to TRBJ2-1; possibly TRBD1 for D (5 bases). Trimming stripped 1 base from V and 8 bases from J, with 19 bases between. This CDR3 is built from 16 residues. Germline CDR1 reads SGHDT; CDR2 reads YYEEEE. DNA for the CDR3: TGTGCCAGCAGCTTGATAGGGTCAGGGTTGGCACATGAGCAGTTCTTC. This sequence encodes CASSLIGSGLAHEQFF.

The sample holds a few counts of this clone. This rearrangement joins TRBV28 to TRBJ1-1; no firm D call. The germline CDR1 and CDR2 sequences are MDHEN and SYDVKM. V was shortened by 6 bases and J by 4 bases, with 15 bases between the two germline ends. There are 14 residues in the CDR3. The CDR3 coding sequence is TGTGCCAGCAGGACAATCCTTTTCGCCACTGAAGCTTTCTTT. Residues: CASRTILFATEAFF.

The rearrangement uses TRBV19 and TRBJ1-2; 7 positions agree with TRBD1. Germline CDR1 reads LNHDA; CDR2 reads SQIVND (reference sequence). The V gene end was trimmed by 2 bases and the J gene end by 0 bases; junction bases not matched to a gene: 0. CDR3 length: 14 residues. DNA of the CDR3: TGTGCCAGTAGTATAAGGGGGCCTAACTATGGCTACACCTTC. Translated, it gives CASSIRGPNYGYTF.

This clone was picked up one time. This rearrangement joins TRBV7-9 to TRBJ1-2; no clear D gene. This CDR3 spans 17 amino acids. Germline assignment: CDR1 SEHNR and CDR2 FQNEAQ (reference sequence). V lost 1 base to trimming and J lost 1 base, with 16 bases between them. CDR3 loop: CASSLVGRVRFNYGYTF. The CDR3 coding sequence is TGTGCCAGCAGCTTAGTGGGCCGTGTAAGGTTTAACTATGGCTACACCTTC.

The chain has TRBV24-1 and TRBJ2-5, with D maybe TRBD2 (6 bases). Germline CDR1 reads KGHDR; CDR2 reads SFDVKD. Trimming pared 4 bases from V and 5 bases from J, leaving 19 bases between. The CDR3 is 16 amino acids. The CDR3 reads CATSDPKGTLVETQYF. CDR3 nucleotides: TGTGCCACCAGTGACCCTAAGGGGACTTTAGTCGAGACCCAGTACTTC.

This chain links TRBV7-9 with TRBJ2-1; D gene ambiguous. The CDR3 runs 12 residues. Trimming shortened V by 3 bases and J by 5 bases, and 5 bases separated the two germline ends. CDR1 is SEHNR, CDR2 FQNEAQ, per germline (reference sequence). The CDR3 here is CASSLRNNEQFF. CDR3 DNA: TGTGCCAGCAGCTTGAGGAACAATGAGCAGTTCTTC.

The chain joins TRBV19 to TRBJ1-4; 10 nucleotides agree with TRBD1. V lost 3 bases to trimming and J lost 7 bases; unmatched junction nucleotides: 5. From germline, CDR1 is LNHDA and CDR2 SQIVND (reference sequence). CDR3 size: 15 residues. The CDR3 DNA sequence: TGTGCCAGTAGTATGTACCGGGACAGGGGTGAAAAACTGTTTTTT. Amino acids: CASSMYRDRGEKLFF.

This chain links TRBV5-4 with TRBJ2-7; 9 bases agree with TRBD1. The V segment lost 5 bases and the J segment 6 bases; nucleotides outside the gene matches: 6. Germline V gene data show CDR1 as SGHNT and CDR2 as YYREEE (reference sequence). The CDR3 is 13 residues long. The CDR3 region has the DNA TGTGCCAGCAGGGGACAGGGAAACGTCGAGCAGTACTTC. It translates to CASRGQGNVEQYF. Supplemented by reference TRBV5-4 and TRBJ2-7, the full variable domain reads ETGVTQSPTHLIKTRGQQVTLRCSSQSGHNTVSWYQQALGQGPQFIFQYYREEENGRGNFPPRFSGLQFPNYSSELNVNALELDDSALYLCASRGQGNVEQYFGPGTRLTVT.

This clone came up once. Here the CDR3 DNA reads TGTGCCAGCAGTTTACTAGCGGGGTGGGATACGCAGTATTTT. Protein sequence: CASSLLAGWDTQYF. The rearrangement uses TRBV28 and TRBJ2-3; 9 bases agree with TRBD2. The V and J ends lost 2 bases and 6 bases, in that order; junction bases with no gene match: 3. The CDR3 contains 14 residues. Germline V gene lookup returns CDR1 MDHEN and CDR2 SYDVKM.

The CDR3 DNA follows: TGTGCCAGCAGTCCCCCGGGACAGAACACTGAAGCTTTCTTT. This translates into CASSPPGQNTEAFF. The gene calls are TRBV28 and TRBJ1-1, with a possible D match to TRBD1 (6 bases). The germline V gene has CDR1 MDHEN and CDR2 SYDVKM. The length of the CDR3 is 14 residues. V was pared by 5 bases and J by 1 base, with 11 bases between.

The chain uses TRBV3-1 (or the pseudogene TRBV3-2) and TRBJ2-1, with 7 nucleotides matching TRBD2. The CDR3 loop spans 16 amino acids. V lost 3 bases, J lost 2 bases, and 7 bases stayed unmatched. Germline V gene sequence: CDR1 LGHDT, CDR2 YNNKEL (reference sequence). In nucleotides, the CDR3 is TGTGCCAGCAGCCAGATGGGACTACCCCCCTACAATGAGCAGTTCTTC. It translates to CASSQMGLPPYNEQFF.

CDR3 sequence reads: CRGARVEAQYF. The CDR3, as DNA: TGCAGGGGCGCCAGGGTCGAGGCCCAGTACTTC. The gene calls are TRBV20-1 and TRBJ2-5, with a possible D match to TRBD1 (5 bases). The CDR3 sequence is 11 residues long. Germline assignment: CDR1 DFQATT and CDR2 SNEGSKA (reference sequence).

The rearrangement joins TRBV5-1 to TRBJ1-1; the D is unclear. The germline gives CDR1 SGHRS, CDR2 YFSETQ. V was trimmed by 0 bases and J by 3 bases, leaving 9 bases between them. CDR3 size: 14 residues. The CDR3 loop is CASSLETGYTEAFF. CDR3 bases: TGCGCCAGCAGCTTGGAGACGGGTTACACTGAAGCTTTCTTT. Full variable domain (remainder filled in from reference TRBV5-1 and TRBJ1-1): KAGVTQTPRYLIKTRGQQVTLSCSPISGHRSVSWYQQTPGQGLQFLFEYFSETQRNKGNFPGRFSGRQFSNSRSEMNVSTLELGDSALYLCASSLETGYTEAFFGQGTRLTVV.

In this sample, this clone turned up once. The V and J genes are TRBV30 and TRBJ1-3; D unclear. Germline V CDR1 and CDR2: GTSNPN, SVGIG (reference sequence). The CDR3 has 13 amino acids. V was shortened by 5 bases and J by 2 bases, with 10 bases between the two germline ends. The CDR3 protein is CAWGGLAGNTIYF. The CDR3 nucleotides are TGTGCCTGGGGTGGGTTGGCTGGAAACACCATATATTTT. Supplemented by reference TRBV30 and TRBJ1-3, the full variable domain reads SQTIHQWPATLVQPVGSPLSLECTVEGTSNPNLYWYRQAAGRGLQLLFYSVGIGQISSEVPQNLSASRPQDRQFILSSKKLLLSDSGFYLCAWGGLAGNTIYFGEGSWLTVV.

The rearrangement joins TRBV4-1 to TRBJ1-1; 9 bases agree with TRBD1. CDR3 length equals 15 residues. Germline V gene lookup returns CDR1 MGHRA and CDR2 YSYEKL. V trimming: 2 bases; J trimming: 1 base; junction bases outside the gene matches: 2. The CDR3 sequence is CASSQPGQGNTEAFF. In DNA form, the CDR3 reads TGCGCCAGCAGCCAACCGGGACAGGGGAACACTGAAGCTTTCTTT.

As DNA, the CDR3 is TGTGCCATCAGGGGTGGGGACGCCACTTCCACAGATACGCAGTATTTT. Translating gives CAIRGGDATSTDTQYF. This chain joins TRBV10-3 and TRBJ2-3; D is perhaps TRBD1 or TRBD2 (5 bases each). Trimming took 6 bases from V and 2 from J, leaving 18 bases between them. CDR3 length: 16 amino acids. Germline V CDR1 and CDR2: ENHRY, SYGVKD.

For the CDR3, the DNA is TGTGCTAGTGGTTTGGGTTTGCGGGGGGAGCCCCAGCATTTT. Translated: CASGLGLRGEPQHF. The chain carries TRBV12-5 and TRBJ1-5; maybe TRBD1 (5 bases). The CDR3 has 14 residues. Trimming took 1 base from V and 8 from J, leaving 12 bases between them. The germline V gene encodes CDR1 LGHNT and CDR2 FRNRAP.